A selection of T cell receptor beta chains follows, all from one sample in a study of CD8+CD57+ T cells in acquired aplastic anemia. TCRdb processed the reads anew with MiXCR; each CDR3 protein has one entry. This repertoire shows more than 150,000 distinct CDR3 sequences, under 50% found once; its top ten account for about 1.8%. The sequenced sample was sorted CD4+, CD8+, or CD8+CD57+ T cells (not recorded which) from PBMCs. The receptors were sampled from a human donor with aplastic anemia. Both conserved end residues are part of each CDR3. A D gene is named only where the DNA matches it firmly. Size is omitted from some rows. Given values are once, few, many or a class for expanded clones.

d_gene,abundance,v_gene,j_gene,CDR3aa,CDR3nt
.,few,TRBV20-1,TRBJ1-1,CSARMGGTNTEAFF,TGCAGTGCTAGGATGGGGGGCACGAACACTGAAGCTTTCTTT
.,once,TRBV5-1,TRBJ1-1,CASSLVSPMNTEAFF,TGCGCCAGCAGCTTGGTCAGTCCGATGAACACTGAAGCTTTCTTT
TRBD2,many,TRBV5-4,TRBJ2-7,CASSVLSGTYYEQYF,TGTGCCAGCAGCGTCCTTAGCGGGACGTACTACGAGCAGTACTTC
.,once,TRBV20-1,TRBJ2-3,CSAPTVSTDTQYF,TGCAGTGCCCCGACGGTTAGCACAGATACGCAGTATTTT
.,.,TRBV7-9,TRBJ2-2,CASSLGFAGELFF,TGTGCCAGCAGCCTCGGCTTTGCCGGGGAGCTGTTTTTT
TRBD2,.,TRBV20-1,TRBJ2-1,CSARVAGGDEQFF,TGCAGTGCTAGGGTAGCGGGAGGAGATGAGCAGTTCTTC
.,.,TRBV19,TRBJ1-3,CASSRTESGNTIYF,TGTGCCAGTAGTCGGACAGAGTCTGGAAACACCATATATTTT
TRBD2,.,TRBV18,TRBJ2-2,CASSPASGKSNTGELFF,TGTGCCAGCTCACCTGCTAGCGGGAAATCAAACACCGGGGAGCTGTTTTTT
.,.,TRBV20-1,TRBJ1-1,CSAPRTPAPTEAFF,TGCAGTGCACCACGAACCCCGGCTCCCACTGAAGCTTTCTTT
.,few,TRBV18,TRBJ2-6,CASSPLNPSGSGANVLTF,TGTGCCAGCTCACCACTGAATCCTTCAGGCTCTGGGGCCAACGTCCTGACTTTC
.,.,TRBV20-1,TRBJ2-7,CSCWGRISSYDEQYF,TGCAGTTGTTGGGGGAGAATCTCCTCCTACGATGAGCAGTACTTC
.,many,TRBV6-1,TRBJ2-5,CASRRQDQETQYF,TGTGCCAGCAGACGACAGGATCAAGAGACCCAGTACTTC
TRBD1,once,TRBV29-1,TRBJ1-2,CSVVTGTGYGYTF,TGCAGCGTTGTAACCGGGACAGGGTATGGCTACACCTTC
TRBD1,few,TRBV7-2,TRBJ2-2,CATRQGGTGELFF,TGTGCCACCCGACAGGGCGGAACCGGGGAGCTGTTTTTT
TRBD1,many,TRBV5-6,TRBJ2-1,CASSPVGMTGIVDEQFF,TGTGCCAGCAGCCCGGTGGGAATGACAGGGATAGTTGATGAGCAGTTCTTC
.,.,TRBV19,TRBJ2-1,CASSITESHEQFF,TGTGCCAGTAGTATCACAGAATCCCATGAGCAGTTCTTC
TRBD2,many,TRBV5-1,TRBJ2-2,CASTREGAGELFF,TGCGCCAGCACGCGGGAGGGTGCCGGGGAGCTGTTTTTT
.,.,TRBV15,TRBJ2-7,CATSSYPNYEQYF,TGTGCCACCAGCAGTTACCCGAACTACGAGCAGTACTTC
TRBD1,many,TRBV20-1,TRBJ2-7,CSARGDRETYEQYF,TGCAGTGCTAGGGGGGACAGGGAGACCTACGAGCAGTACTTC
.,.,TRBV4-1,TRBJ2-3,CASSQDFGSTDTQYF,TGCGCCAGCAGCCAAGATTTTGGCTCCACAGATACGCAGTATTTT
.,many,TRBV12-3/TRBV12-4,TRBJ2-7,CASSSGRLKEQYF,TGTGCCAGCAGTTCGGGACGCCTGAAGGAGCAGTACTTC
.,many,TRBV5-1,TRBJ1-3,CASSLVTDSGNTIYF,TGCGCCAGCAGCTTGGTGACGGACTCTGGAAACACCATATATTTT
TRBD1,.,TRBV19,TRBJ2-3,CASSIDRAGGADTQYF,TGTGCCAGTAGTATAGATCGGGCAGGGGGCGCAGATACGCAGTATTTT
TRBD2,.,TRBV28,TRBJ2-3,CASSSLAGGRDTQYF,TGTGCCAGCAGCTCCTTAGCGGGAGGGAGGGATACGCAGTATTTT
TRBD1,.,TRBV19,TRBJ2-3,CASSMRDRVTDTQYF,TGTGCCAGTAGTATGAGGGACAGGGTCACAGATACGCAGTATTTT
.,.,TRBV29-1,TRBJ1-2,CSVEEVAGAGYTF,TGCAGCGTTGAAGAAGTTGCAGGCGCCGGCTACACCTTC
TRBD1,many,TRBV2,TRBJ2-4,CASSEERGLGKNIQYF,TGTGCCAGCAGTGAAGAGAGGGGGCTGGGCAAAAACATTCAGTACTTC
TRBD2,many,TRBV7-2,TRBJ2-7,CASSPRASGVEQYF,TGTGCCAGCAGCCCCCGGGCTAGCGGTGTGGAGCAGTACTTC
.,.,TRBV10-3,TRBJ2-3,CATSGPGDTQYF,TGTGCCACCAGCGGCCCAGGGGATACGCAGTATTTT
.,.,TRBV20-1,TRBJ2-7,CSAITLEGTYEQYF,TGCAGTGCTATCACTCTGGAGGGCACCTACGAGCAGTACTTC
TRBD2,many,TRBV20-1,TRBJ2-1,CSAARTSGSHNEQFF,TGCAGTGCTGCCCGGACTAGCGGAAGCCACAATGAGCAGTTCTTC
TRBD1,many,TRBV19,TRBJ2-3,CASSIGRQGRSQYF,TGTGCCAGTAGTATAGGCCGACAGGGGCGATCGCAGTATTTT
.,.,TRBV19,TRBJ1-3,CASSKYSDSGNTIYF,TGTGCCAGTAGTAAGTACAGTGACTCTGGAAACACCATATATTTT
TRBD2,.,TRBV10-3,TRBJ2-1,CASSFPPMRGGNEQFF,TGTGCCAGCAGTTTCCCCCCCATGCGGGGGGGAAATGAGCAGTTCTTC
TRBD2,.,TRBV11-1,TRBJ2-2,CASSFSLAGGPNTGELFF,TGTGCCAGCAGCTTTTCGCTAGCGGGAGGGCCCAACACCGGGGAGCTGTTTTTT
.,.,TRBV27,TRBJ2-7,CASSFYYKTYEQYF,TGTGCCAGCAGTTTTTATTACAAAACCTACGAGCAGTACTTC
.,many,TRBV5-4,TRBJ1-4,CATTIGGLGEKLFF,TGTGCCACCACGATCGGGGGGTTAGGTGAAAAACTGTTTTTT
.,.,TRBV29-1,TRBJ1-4,CSVGGAGEKLFF,TGCAGCGTTGGTGGGGCTGGAGAAAAACTGTTTTTT
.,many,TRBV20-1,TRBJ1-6,CSARDQSRGKTPLHF,TGCAGTGCTAGAGATCAATCCAGGGGTAAGACACCCCTCCACTTT
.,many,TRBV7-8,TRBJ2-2,CASGQQGPGELFF,TGTGCCAGCGGACAACAGGGTCCCGGGGAGCTGTTTTTT
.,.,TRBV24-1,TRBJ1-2,CATSQQNNYGYTF,TGTGCCACCAGTCAACAGAATAACTATGGCTACACCTTC
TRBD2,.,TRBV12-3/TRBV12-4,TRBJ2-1,CASRQREGVYNEQFF,TGTGCCAGCAGACAGCGGGAGGGGGTATACAATGAGCAGTTCTTC
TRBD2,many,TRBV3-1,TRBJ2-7,CASSHQGLAYEQYF,TGTGCCAGCAGCCACCAGGGACTAGCCTACGAGCAGTACTTC
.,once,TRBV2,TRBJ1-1,CASSEVQGSTEAFF,TGTGCCAGCAGTGAGGTACAGGGAAGCACTGAAGCTTTCTTT
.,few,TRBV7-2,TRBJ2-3,CASSPTPVDTQYF,TGTGCCAGCAGCCCAACGCCTGTGGATACGCAGTATTTT
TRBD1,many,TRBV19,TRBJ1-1,CASSIGQGSEAFF,TGTGCCAGTAGTATCGGACAGGGCTCTGAAGCTTTCTTT
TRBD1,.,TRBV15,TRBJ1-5,CAISGTGREQPQHF,TGTGCCATCAGCGGGACAGGGAGAGAACAGCCCCAGCATTTT
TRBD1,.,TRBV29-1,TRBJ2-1,CSVADRGNEQFF,TGCAGCGTAGCCGACAGGGGAAATGAGCAGTTCTTC
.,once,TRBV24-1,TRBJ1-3,CATRGNTIYF,TGTGCCACCCGTGGAAACACCATATATTTT